A selection of T cell receptor beta chains follows, all from one sample in a study of cytomegalovirus exposure and HLA in healthy donors. Assay used: immunoSEQ multiplex PCR; TCRdb lists only in-frame clones, some missing. The sample data list tens of thousands of clones. The sequencing input was PBMCs. The receptors were gathered from a female donor in good health and CMV-seropositive. Both conserved end residues are part of each CDR3. Fields, in order: CDR3 DNA, CDR3 protein, J gene, D gene, V gene. D genes are given only for firm matches.

CDR3 DNA: TGCGCCAGCAGTGAGGGACTAGCGGGAGTCGAGCAGTACTTC; CDR3 protein: CASSEGLAGVEQYF; J gene: TRBJ2-7; D gene: TRBD2; V gene: TRBV10-1
CDR3 DNA: TGTGCCAGCAGTTACTCGGGAGTATCACCCCTCCACTTT; CDR3 protein: CASSYSGVSPLHF; J gene: TRBJ1-6; D gene: -; V gene: TRBV6-5
CDR3 DNA: TGCGCCAGCAGCCGACAGGGGAACACTGAAGCTTTCTTT; CDR3 protein: CASSRQGNTEAFF; J gene: TRBJ1-1; D gene: TRBD1; V gene: TRBV4-3
CDR3 DNA: TGTGCCAGCAGCCAGGGACTAGCGGGGGTCACCGGGGAGCTGTTTTTT; CDR3 protein: CASSQGLAGVTGELFF; J gene: TRBJ2-2; D gene: TRBD2; V gene: TRBV7-9
CDR3 DNA: TGTGCCAGCTCACCAGCGGCCTCAGGAGGTATCACCCTCCACTTT; CDR3 protein: CASSPAASGGITLHF; J gene: TRBJ1-6; D gene: -; V gene: TRBV18
CDR3 DNA: TGTGCCAGCAGCCTGAATAGCGGGAGGGCCCCCGAGCAGTACTTC; CDR3 protein: CASSLNSGRAPEQYF; J gene: TRBJ2-7; D gene: TRBD2; V gene: TRBV7-9
CDR3 DNA: TGTGCCAGCAGCTTAAACAGGAACACCGGGGAGCTGTTTTTT; CDR3 protein: CASSLNRNTGELFF; J gene: TRBJ2-2; D gene: -; V gene: TRBV7-3
CDR3 DNA: TGCGCCAGCAGAGGCGGGAGCCCCTACAATGAGCAGTTCTTC; CDR3 protein: CASRGGSPYNEQFF; J gene: TRBJ2-1; D gene: TRBD2; V gene: TRBV5-1
CDR3 DNA: TGTGCCATCAGTGAGCCGGGATCTAGCGTCACTGGGGAGACCCAGTACTTC; CDR3 protein: CAISEPGSSVTGETQYF; J gene: TRBJ2-5; D gene: -; V gene: TRBV10-3
CDR3 DNA: TGTGCCAGCAGTCAACAGCCAACTAATGAAAAACTGTTTTTT; CDR3 protein: CASSQQPTNEKLFF; J gene: TRBJ1-4; D gene: -; V gene: TRBV28
CDR3 DNA: TGCGCCAGCAGCGGGGGGACAGGGTCGGCCTACGAGCAGTACTTC; CDR3 protein: CASSGGTGSAYEQYF; J gene: TRBJ2-7; D gene: TRBD1; V gene: TRBV5-1
CDR3 DNA: TGTGCCAGCAGTGGTTCCAACTCCTATAATTCACCCCTCCACTTT; CDR3 protein: CASSGSNSYNSPLHF; J gene: TRBJ1-6; D gene: -; V gene: TRBV6-1
CDR3 DNA: TGTGCCAGCTCACCAGGCCAGGGCGTAGGCGAGCAGTACTTC; CDR3 protein: CASSPGQGVGEQYF; J gene: TRBJ2-7; D gene: -; V gene: TRBV18
CDR3 DNA: TGTGCCAGCCAAGCCAGGGGCGATGAGCAGTTCTTC; CDR3 protein: CASQARGDEQFF; J gene: TRBJ2-1; D gene: -; V gene: TRBV19
CDR3 DNA: TGCGCCAGCAGCCAAGGGTTAAGCGGGGGGGCCGCAGATACGCAGTATTTT; CDR3 protein: CASSQGLSGGAADTQYF; J gene: TRBJ2-3; D gene: TRBD2; V gene: TRBV4-3
CDR3 DNA: TGTGCCAGTAGCACTCCGGACAGGACCGGCGAAAAACTGTTTTTT; CDR3 protein: CASSTPDRTGEKLFF; J gene: TRBJ1-4; D gene: TRBD1; V gene: TRBV19
CDR3 DNA: TGTGCCAGCTCACGAAACGAACAGGGGACGGCTAATGAAAAACTGTTTTTT; CDR3 protein: CASSRNEQGTANEKLFF; J gene: TRBJ1-4; D gene: TRBD1; V gene: TRBV18
CDR3 DNA: TGTGCCAGCAGCAACAGGGGCAATCAGCCCCAGCATTTT; CDR3 protein: CASSNRGNQPQHF; J gene: TRBJ1-5; D gene: -; V gene: TRBV7-2
CDR3 DNA: TGCGCCAGCAGCCAAGATCCGTCAACAGTCTATGGCTACACCTTC; CDR3 protein: CASSQDPSTVYGYTF; J gene: TRBJ1-2; D gene: -; V gene: TRBV4-3
CDR3 DNA: TGTGCCAGTAGTATGGGCGGGAGGGGGTCCTACAATGAGCAGTTCTTC; CDR3 protein: CASSMGGRGSYNEQFF; J gene: TRBJ2-1; D gene: TRBD2; V gene: TRBV19
CDR3 DNA: TGTGCCACCCGTCCGAGAGTGAACACTGAAGCTTTCTTT; CDR3 protein: CATRPRVNTEAFF; J gene: TRBJ1-1; D gene: -; V gene: TRBV2
CDR3 DNA: TGCAGCGTTGTTGGCGGAAGCACAGATACGCAGTATTTT; CDR3 protein: CSVVGGSTDTQYF; J gene: TRBJ2-3; D gene: -; V gene: TRBV29-1
CDR3 DNA: TGTGCCATCAGTCCCAACATTGGTGAGCAGTTCTTC; CDR3 protein: CAISPNIGEQFF; J gene: TRBJ2-1; D gene: -; V gene: TRBV10-3
CDR3 DNA: TGTGCCAGCAGCGCTCAGGGCCTTGAGAATCAGCCCCAGCATTTT; CDR3 protein: CASSAQGLENQPQHF; J gene: TRBJ1-5; D gene: -; V gene: TRBV6-1
CDR3 DNA: TGTGCCAGCTCACTGAGTGTCGCGAGCTCCGGAAACACCATATATTTT; CDR3 protein: CASSLSVASSGNTIYF; J gene: TRBJ1-3; D gene: -; V gene: TRBV18
CDR3 DNA: TGCGCCAGCAGCCAAAGGTCGTACAGGGCTAATTCACCCCTCCACTTT; CDR3 protein: CASSQRSYRANSPLHF; J gene: TRBJ1-6; D gene: -; V gene: TRBV4-3
CDR3 DNA: TGTGCCAGCAGGGGACAGGGGCAGAAAGCTTTCTTT; CDR3 protein: CASRGQGQKAFF; J gene: TRBJ1-1; D gene: TRBD1; V gene: TRBV2